This T cell receptor (beta chain) was profiled in a study of cytomegalovirus exposure and HLA in healthy donors. At the level of the study: From donors who were HLA-typed, an early data release held 80 million to 95 million unique TCRs. Study-wide findings and caveats: Earlier results showed most TCR beta V segments being productive about 87% or about 30% of the time. Association of a missense DCLRE1C variant with TCR beta V- and J-gene trimming was reported in a later analysis. Rare TCR sequences dominated, though some public TCRs recurred in many donors.

PCR was performed using 60 Vbeta and 13 Jbeta primers. TCRdb keeps only in-frame clones here, not all; method: immunoSEQ multiplex PCR. The table has about 190,000 clones, more than 70% seen once. For this clone: Its antigen is not known. This sample also contains other DNA sequences that code for the same CDR3.

The length of the CDR3 is 16 residues. The germline gives CDR1 KGHSH, CDR2 LQKENI. The V end was cut by 0 bases, the J end by 0 bases, with 12 bases between. The chain is built from TRBV18 and TRBJ2-7, with D possibly TRBD2 on 6 matching bases. The receptor comes from a man aged 30 to 45 in good health and CMV-seropositive. Material for sequencing was PBMCs. The CDR3 DNA reads as TGTGCCAGCTCACCACCCGGGGGTGGGAGCTCCTACGAGCAGTACTTC. Residues: CASSPPGGGSSYEQYF.